The T cell receptor beta chain under discussion was sequenced for a study of blood T cells in healthy people across ages. Whole-study findings and limits: Donors of long life had a larger count of naive CD4+ cells and greater diversity than aged donors. The study regarded diversity estimates from one million T cells as underestimates.

Isolated PBMCs totaled at least 6.5 million in each sample. Through a sample-barcoded 5' primer and a J-beta primer mix, a second PCR was run for about 6 to 11 cycles. At least 2.5 million CDR3-containing paired-end reads were obtained per sample. MiXCR, run by TCRdb on the 5' RACE reads, gives a single entry per CDR3 protein. Here the sample spans about 570,000 distinct CDR3 sequences, approximately 25% being singletons. Points on this clonotype: The antigen is undetermined.

Germline lookup yields CDR1 LGHNA and CDR2 YSLEER. This CDR3 region has 15 residues. V lost 4 bases and J lost 0, with 11 bases in between. Sequencing was performed on blood. The receptor was isolated from a woman in her 70s in good health. The chain uses TRBV4-3 and TRBJ2-3, with D possibly being TRBD1 or TRBD2 (5 bases each). The CDR3 DNA sequence: TGCGCCAGCAGCCGCAAGTGGGGGAGCACAGATACGCAGTATTTT. Its translation: CASSRKWGSTDTQYF.